Each of the 27 T cell receptor beta chains below was sequenced from the same sample in a study of blood T cells in healthy people across ages. Using a J-beta primer mix together with a sample-barcoded 5' primer, a second PCR was run for roughly 7 to 12 cycles. In TCRdb, the 5' RACE reads were re-called with MiXCR into one record per CDR3 protein. The sample consists of hundreds of thousands of distinct CDR3 sequences, 56% of them appearing once. Material for sequencing was blood. These receptors were taken from a man aged 40-55 years in good health.

This clonotype has a single count. V and J are TRBV9 and TRBJ2-1; 8 bases are shared with TRBD1. J was trimmed by 2 bases and V by 0 bases; bases with no gene match: 7. Germline CDR1 reads SGDLS; CDR2 reads YYNGEE. This CDR3 is built from 17 residues. The CDR3 is CASSVGGTGVPYNEQFF. The DNA of the CDR3 is TGTGCCAGCAGCGTAGGAGGGACAGGAGTCCCCTACAATGAGCAGTTCTTC.

V gene TRBV7-9 combines with J gene TRBJ2-1; tentatively, D is TRBD2 (7 bases). Trimming stripped 8 bases from V and 7 bases from J, with 21 bases between. Germline loops: CDR1 SEHNR, CDR2 FQNEAQ (reference sequence). The CDR3 runs 15 residues. CDR3: CASAKNRVGGNEQFF. CDR3 in DNA: TGTGCCAGCGCGAAGAACAGGGTGGGGGGGAATGAGCAGTTCTTC.

The chain carries TRBV9 and TRBJ1-3; TRBD1 matches at 8 bases. Germline CDR1 is SGDLS and CDR2 is YYNGEE. Germline trimming cut 3 bases from V and 1 base from J; bases unmatched to any gene: 9. The length of the CDR3 is 17 residues. CDR3 DNA sequence: TGTGCCAGCAGCGCCGAACCAGGGGGCCGATCTGGAAACACCATATATTTT. Translated: CASSAEPGGRSGNTIYF. Together with reference TRBV9 and TRBJ1-3, the CDR3 gives the full variable domain: DSGVTQTPKHLITATGQRVTLRCSPRSGDLSVYWYQQSLDQGLQFLIQYYNGEERAKGNILERFSAQQFPDLHSELNLSSLELGDSALYFCASSAEPGGRSGNTIYFGEGSWLTVV.

This chain links TRBV9 with TRBJ2-5; no definite D call. The DNA end is a closer match to TRBJ2-7, so the J assignment may be wrong. The CDR3 runs to 14 residues. Germline V lookup: CDR1 SGDLS, CDR2 YYNGEE. CDR3: CASSVEGTVSEQYF. Here the CDR3 DNA reads TGTGCCAGCAGCGTAGAGGGTACAGTAAGCGAGCAGTACTTC.

This clonotype showed up just a few times. V is TRBV29-1 and J is TRBJ2-1; no firm D call. CDR3 length: 17 residues. In germline, CDR1 is SQVTM, CDR2 ANQGSEA. The germline V and J ends were trimmed by 1 base and 2 bases, with 18 bases remaining between them. The CDR3 DNA follows: TGCAGCGTTGAAGGTACAAGGCTTCCCGAAACCTACAATGAGCAGTTCTTC. It codes for CSVEGTRLPETYNEQFF.

This chain joins TRBV27 and TRBJ1-4; D might be TRBD1 (5 bases). The CDR3 totals 15 residues. CDR1 and CDR2 (germline): MNHEY, SMNVEV (reference sequence). V shed 1 base and J shed 4 bases, with 10 bases lying between them. The CDR3 sequence: CASSLFFDSNEKLFF. The CDR3 region has the DNA TGTGCCAGCAGTTTATTTTTTGACAGTAATGAAAAACTGTTTTTT.

V usage is TRBV29-1 and J usage is TRBJ2-5, with TRBD1 matching 7 bases. The tail of the sequence fits TRBJ2-7 better, so the J call may be wrong. Germline lookup yields CDR1 SQVTM and CDR2 ANQGSEA. This CDR3 has 11 residues. For the CDR3, the DNA is TGCAGCGTTGTCGACAGGGCCGAGCAGTACTTC. The encoded protein is CSVVDRAEQYF.

The count of this clonotype is one. In DNA form, the CDR3 reads TGTGCCAGCAGTTCCCAGACAGGAGCCGTCTACGAGCAGTACTTC. Its protein is CASSSQTGAVYEQYF. The V call is TRBV12-3 or TRBV12-4, the J call TRBJ2-7, with a tentative D call TRBD1 (6 bases). V lost 4 bases and J lost 3, with 16 bases in between. This CDR3 contains 15 residues.

This chain joins TRBV21-1 and TRBJ1-1. TRBV21-1 is classified as a pseudogene. The CDR3 length is 17 residues. In DNA, the CDR3 is TGTGCCAGCAGCAAATGTCGGGGTCAGTTTAGTAGCACTGAAGCTTTCTTT. Translated: CASSKCRGQFSSTEAFF.

This clonotype was seen a few times. The rearrangement joins TRBV24-1 to TRBJ2-5, with D maybe TRBD1 (6 bases). The CDR3 runs 15 residues. Per germline, CDR1 KGHDR and CDR2 SFDVKD. V lost 4 bases, J lost 4 bases, and 15 bases lay in between. The DNA of the CDR3 is TGTGCCACCAGTGACCGTTACAGGGATGGAGAGACCCAGTACTTC. As protein: CATSDRYRDGETQYF.

This clonotype was recorded at least ten times. The chain carries TRBV9 and TRBJ2-3; D not resolved. The V end was cut by 3 bases, the J end by 2 bases, with 4 bases between. This CDR3 comprises 12 residues. Germline V CDR1 and CDR2: SGDLS, YYNGEE. CDR3 sequence reads: CASSATTDTQYF. In DNA, the CDR3 is TGTGCCAGCAGCGCCACCACAGATACGCAGTATTTT.

V usage is TRBV20-1 and J usage is TRBJ2-5; D not certain. This CDR3 is 12 amino acids long. CDR1 DFQATT and CDR2 SNEGSKA come from the germline V gene (reference sequence). The ends were cut back, 1 base at V and 6 bases at J, with 9 bases in the middle. The DNA for the CDR3 is TGCAGTGCTAGAGGGACCCCCAAGACCCAGTACTTC. Its protein product is CSARGTPKTQYF.

This clonotype has only a few counts. The rearrangement joins TRBV20-1 to TRBJ2-1; TRBD2 might be the D (5 bases). Germline values: CDR1 DFQATT, CDR2 SNEGSKA (reference sequence). The CDR3 extends over 16 amino acids. Trimming removed 6 bases at V and 0 bases at J, with 18 bases between. CDR3 sequence: CSATTPAANSYNEQFF. The CDR3 DNA sequence: TGCAGTGCCACGACCCCAGCGGCTAACTCCTACAATGAGCAGTTCTTC.

The chain uses TRBV20-1 and TRBJ2-7; 8 positions match TRBD2. The V gene's germline CDR1 is DFQATT and CDR2 SNEGSKA (reference sequence). The CDR3 totals 16 residues. V lost 0 bases, J lost 0 bases, and 7 bases stayed unmatched. DNA for the CDR3: TGCAGTGCTAGAGACTTTTTAGCGGGGCCCTCCTACGAGCAGTACTTC. Amino acids: CSARDFLAGPSYEQYF.

The chain carries TRBV10-2 and TRBJ2-4, with D perhaps assigned TRBD1 or TRBD2 (5 bases each). This CDR3 is built from 15 residues. V was trimmed by 6 bases and J by 4 bases, leaving 16 bases between them. CDR1 WSHSY and CDR2 SAAADI come from the germline V gene. The chain's CDR3 is CASRARGTEKNIQYF. The CDR3 region has the DNA TGCGCCAGCAGAGCCAGAGGGACGGAAAAAAACATTCAGTACTTC.

This clonotype showed up just a few times. The V and J genes are TRBV7-9 and TRBJ2-1; 9 bases are a match to TRBD1. V gave up 4 bases and J gave up 5 bases; unmatched junction bases: 6. The germline gives CDR1 SEHNR, CDR2 FQNEAQ (reference sequence). CDR3 length: 15 residues. CDR3 sequence: CASSSRDRVNNEQFF. DNA for the CDR3: TGTGCCAGCAGCTCCCGGGACAGGGTGAACAATGAGCAGTTCTTC.

The chain uses TRBV12-3 or TRBV12-4 and TRBJ2-3; 11 bases agree with TRBD2. The junction had 4 bases not matched to a gene; V was cut back by 3 bases and J by 2 bases. The length of the CDR3 is 16 residues. CDR3 in amino acids: CASSFGTSGNTDTQYF. CDR3 nucleotide sequence: TGTGCCAGCAGTTTCGGGACTAGCGGAAACACAGATACGCAGTATTTT.

This clonotype came up a few times. This rearrangement joins TRBV28 to TRBJ2-4; 8 bases align to TRBD1. Trimming took 7 bases from V and 0 from J; bases not matched to a gene: 17. The CDR3 loop spans 19 amino acids. The germline gives CDR1 MDHEN, CDR2 SYDVKM. CDR3 residues: CASTLGGTGILIAKNIQYF. DNA of the CDR3: TGTGCCAGCACCTTGGGTGGGACAGGCATCCTAATAGCCAAAAACATTCAGTACTTC.

The CDR3 spells CASSEETGYEQYF. The DNA for the CDR3 is TGTGCCAGCAGTGAGGAGACGGGATACGAGCAGTACTTC. The chain carries TRBV6-1 and TRBJ2-7; D is possibly TRBD2 (5 bases). With 3 bases removed from V and 4 bases from J, the gap between germline ends came to 10 bases. This CDR3 has 13 amino acids. Per the germline V gene, CDR1 is MNHNS and CDR2 is SASEGT.

This clonotype has a handful of counts. The chain employs TRBV2 and TRBJ2-1; 8 nucleotides line up with TRBD2. CDR3 length: 16 residues. The germline V gene encodes CDR1 SNHLY and CDR2 FYNNEI. The V gene end was trimmed by 3 bases and the J gene end by 2 bases; junction bases not matched to a gene: 6. CDR3 DNA sequence: TGTGCCAGCAGTGATGCACTAGCGGCGACCTACAATGAGCAGTTCTTC. Translated, it gives CASSDALAATYNEQFF.

This chain uses TRBV6-2 or TRBV6-3 with TRBJ2-1; D tentatively reads TRBD1 or TRBD2 (5 bases each). This CDR3 comprises 13 residues. The germline CDR1 and CDR2 sequences are MNHEY and SVGEGT. The ends were cut back, 3 bases at V and 9 bases at J, with 12 bases in the middle. This CDR3 reads CASSYSRAGEQFF. In DNA form, the CDR3 reads TGTGCCAGCAGTTATTCCAGGGCGGGTGAGCAGTTCTTC.

The chain carries TRBV10-3 and TRBJ2-5, with D hard to call. The germline V and J ends were trimmed by 6 bases and 1 base, with 9 bases remaining between them. Germline CDR1 ENHRY, CDR2 SYGVKD. CDR3 size: 13 residues. CDR3 protein: CAISSASQETQYF. The DNA of the CDR3 is TGTGCCATCAGCTCAGCGTCCCAAGAGACCCAGTACTTC.

The chain carries TRBV25-1 and TRBJ2-7; tentative D call: TRBD1 (5 bases). Germline V CDR1 and CDR2: MGHDK, SYGVNS. V dropped 6 bases and J dropped 1 base, with 10 bases sitting between them. This CDR3 spans 13 amino acids. Written as DNA, the CDR3 is TGTGCCAGCAGGGACATAATTTCCTACGAGCAGTACTTC. Translated: CASRDIISYEQYF.

The table lists this clonotype with a few counts. This chain links TRBV4-2 with TRBJ2-5; D not resolved. The germline CDR1 and CDR2 sequences are LGHNA and YNFKEQ. V gave up 4 bases and J gave up 1 base, with 10 bases separating them. CDR3 length: 14 amino acids. CDR3 sequence: CASSRQSFQETQYF. CDR3 DNA sequence: TGTGCCAGCAGCCGTCAATCATTCCAAGAGACCCAGTACTTC.

The chain is built from TRBV20-1 and TRBJ2-5; TRBD1 is a possible D gene (6 bases). Germline V gene sequence: CDR1 DFQATT, CDR2 SNEGSKA (reference sequence). The CDR3 extends over 12 amino acids. V was pared by 4 bases and J by 5 bases, with 11 bases between. This CDR3 reads CSAKDSLETQYF. As DNA, the CDR3 is TGCAGTGCTAAGGACAGCCTCGAGACCCAGTACTTC.

The V and J genes are TRBV20-1 and TRBJ2-5, with TRBD2 matching 13 bases. This CDR3 is built from 16 residues. The germline V gene has CDR1 DFQATT and CDR2 SNEGSKA (reference sequence). V trimming: 2 bases; J trimming: 3 bases; junction bases outside the gene matches: 6. This CDR3 is CSARNLTSGRKETQYF. Written as DNA, the CDR3 is TGCAGTGCTAGAAACCTGACTAGCGGGAGGAAAGAGACCCAGTACTTC.

On this clonotype itself: A much larger clone lies a single base off, so this may be a read error. The chain has TRBV25-1 and TRBJ2-3, with D uncertain. The V end was cut by 6 bases, the J end by 5 bases, with 6 bases between. Germline CDR1 and CDR2: MGHDK and SYGVNS. The CDR3 length is 11 residues. The CDR3 coding sequence is TGTGCCAGCAGGTTAGGAGATACGCAGTATTTT. This sequence encodes CASRLGDTQYF.